This T cell receptor beta chain is drawn from a study of early T cells in non-severe SARS-CoV-2 infection. Using its own MiXCR run on the 5' RACE reads, TCRdb lists one record per CDR3 protein. The sample yields about 81,000 distinct CDR3 sequences, about 6.5% seen once. The V gene lost 5 bases and the J gene lost 3 bases, with 14 bases spanning the gap. The germline gives CDR1 SQVTM, CDR2 ANQGSEA. The CDR3 has 13 residues. This clonotype was seen at least ten times. The sequencing sample was made of whole blood. The source is an adult who was a healthcare worker with PCR-confirmed SARS-CoV-2 infection or an uninfected control (not recorded which). V and J are TRBV29-1 and TRBJ2-7, with D possibly matching TRBD1 (8 bases). CDR3 DNA sequence: TGCAGCGTTCTGACAGGGGAGGGCTACGAGCAGTACTTC. Protein product: CSVLTGEGYEQYF.